The sequence of this T cell receptor (beta chain) was determined in a study of PD-1 blockade in classical Hodgkin lymphoma. The CDR3 spans 14 residues. Germline loops: CDR1 KGHSH, CDR2 LQKENI. V shed 3 bases and J 2 bases; nucleotides not matched to a gene: 3. After autologous stem cell transplantation all patients relapsed, and prior brentuximab vedotin exposure differed between cohorts. Magnetic depletion of unwanted cells isolated CD4+ T cells from thawed PBMCs. The assay was immunoSEQ multiplex PCR, and TCRdb's table has in-frame clones only and misses some. The sample contains roughly 4,200 clones, over 70% of which appear only once.

The clonotype originates from a human donor with classical Hodgkin lymphoma. The chain recombines TRBV18 with TRBJ2-7; 8 nucleotides match TRBD1. Sequencing used CD4+ T cells from blood, obtained at baseline. The CDR3 coding sequence is TGTGCCAGCTCACCCCGACAGGGGACCTACGAGCAGTACGTC. Protein product: CASSPRQGTYEQYV.